The rows below give T cell receptor beta chains drawn from one sample of a study of T cells in Graves' hyperthyroidism and ophthalmopathy. MiXCR, applied by TCRdb to the multiplex PCR reads, yields one record per CDR3 protein. The sample contains more than 550,000 distinct CDR3 sequences, 45% of which appear only once. The specimen sequenced was peripheral blood or thyroid tissue (not recorded which). The source of these receptors is an adult man with Graves' disease, either hyperthyroidism or ophthalmopathy (not recorded which). CDR3s include the opening cysteine and the closing phenylalanine or tryptophan. Fields, in order: J gene, clone size, D gene, V gene, CDR3 protein, CDR3 DNA. The D gene is left open where the match is weak. Only some rows state a clone size, as once, few, many or a class for expanded clones.

J: TRBJ1-1
size: few
D: TRBD1
V: TRBV7-8
CDR3: CASSFRDRAPGDTEAFF
DNA: TGTGCCAGCAGCTTCCGGGACAGGGCCCCCGGGGACACTGAAGCTTTCTTT

J: TRBJ2-5
size: many
D: TRBD1
V: TRBV5-8
CDR3: CASSASGQQETQYF
DNA: TGTGCCAGCAGCGCCTCGGGACAGCAAGAGACCCAGTACTTC

J: TRBJ1-2
size: -
D: -
V: TRBV5-4
CDR3: CASSLGWGSYGYTF
DNA: TGTGCCAGCAGCTTGGGGTGGGGAAGCTATGGCTACACCTTC

J: TRBJ1-5
size: -
D: -
V: TRBV7-9
CDR3: CASSEGDWDQPQHF
DNA: TGTGCCAGCAGTGAAGGGGACTGGGATCAGCCCCAGCATTTT

J: TRBJ1-2
size: few
D: -
V: TRBV6-1
CDR3: CASSEGVGGDGYTF
DNA: TGTGCCAGCAGTGAAGGGGTAGGGGGGGATGGCTACACCTTC

J: TRBJ1-6
size: many
D: -
V: TRBV7-2
CDR3: CASSQSYNSPLHF
DNA: TGTGCCAGCAGCCAGTCTTATAATTCACCCCTCCACTTT

J: TRBJ1-6
size: many
D: TRBD1
V: TRBV2
CDR3: CASSDLRGQGGSPLHF
DNA: TGTGCCAGCAGTGATCTTCGGGGACAGGGAGGTTCACCCCTCCACTTT

J: TRBJ1-1
size: -
D: -
V: TRBV13
CDR3: CASSSARKNTEAFF
DNA: TGTGCCAGCAGCTCAGCTCGGAAGAACACTGAAGCTTTCTTT

J: TRBJ1-5
size: -
D: TRBD1
V: TRBV10-3
CDR3: CASSYRDSDQPQHF
DNA: TGTGCCAGCAGTTACCGGGACAGTGATCAGCCCCAGCATTTT

J: TRBJ1-4
size: -
D: -
V: TRBV12-3/TRBV12-4
CDR3: CASSEAGRNGEKLFF
DNA: TGTGCCAGCAGTGAAGCAGGGAGGAACGGTGAAAAACTGTTTTTT

J: TRBJ1-4
size: many
D: -
V: TRBV20-1
CDR3: CSARDSDTTNEKLFF
DNA: TGCAGTGCTAGAGATTCGGACACAACTAATGAAAAACTGTTTTTT

J: TRBJ1-2
size: -
D: TRBD1
V: TRBV6-5
CDR3: CASMNPGGAGYTF
DNA: TGTGCCAGCATGAATCCAGGGGGCGCGGGCTACACCTTC

J: TRBJ1-5
size: -
D: -
V: TRBV20-1
CDR3: CSAEGWSNQPQHF
DNA: TGCAGTGCCGAAGGGTGGTCAAATCAGCCCCAGCATTTT

J: TRBJ1-4
size: -
D: -
V: TRBV5-1
CDR3: CASSLAPWGQEKLFF
DNA: TGCGCCAGCAGCCTCGCCCCTTGGGGGCAGGAAAAACTGTTTTTT

J: TRBJ1-2
size: once
D: TRBD1
V: TRBV10-3
CDR3: CASSYVTGNYGYTF
DNA: TGTGCCAGCAGTTACGTGACAGGGAACTATGGCTACACCTTC

J: TRBJ1-3
size: many
D: -
V: TRBV7-6
CDR3: CASSLDVKSAGNTIYF
DNA: TGTGCCAGCAGCTTAGACGTCAAGTCGGCGGGAAACACCATATATTTT

J: TRBJ1-5
size: -
D: TRBD1
V: TRBV20-1
CDR3: CSARTGGHQPQHF
DNA: TGCAGTGCGCGGACAGGGGGCCATCAGCCCCAGCATTTT

J: TRBJ1-2
size: few
D: -
V: TRBV9
CDR3: CASSASTGIYGYTF
DNA: TGTGCCAGCAGCGCATCTACAGGGATATATGGCTACACCTTC

J: TRBJ2-5
size: -
D: -
V: TRBV7-9
CDR3: CASSPRGLREETQHF
DNA: TGTGCCAGCAGCCCCCGGGGGCTCAGGGAAGAGACCCAGCACTTC

J: TRBJ1-1
size: once
D: -
V: TRBV7-2
CDR3: CASSFDRSTEAFF
DNA: TGTGCCAGCAGCTTTGATCGGAGCACTGAAGCTTTCTTT

J: TRBJ2-7
size: -
D: -
V: TRBV7-2
CDR3: CASSSGGSLYEQYF
DNA: TGTGCCAGCAGCTCCGGGGGTTCCCTATACGAGCAGTACTTC

J: TRBJ1-2
size: few
D: TRBD1
V: TRBV5-4
CDR3: CASSNRDRESSYTF
DNA: TGTGCCAGCAGCAACCGGGACAGGGAGTCGAGCTACACCTTC

J: TRBJ1-6
size: -
D: TRBD1
V: TRBV7-9
CDR3: CASTSDRGTSPLHF
DNA: TGTGCCAGCACTTCAGACAGGGGAACTTCACCCCTCCACTTT

J: TRBJ2-5
size: many
D: -
V: TRBV12-3/TRBV12-4
CDR3: CASSPRLLQETQYF
DNA: TGTGCCAGCAGTCCGCGACTCCTCCAAGAGACCCAGTACTTC

J: TRBJ1-5
size: -
D: -
V: TRBV29-1
CDR3: CSAGLLAGPQHF
DNA: TGCAGCGCTGGTCTCCTAGCGGGGCCCCAGCATTTT

J: TRBJ1-5
size: -
D: -
V: TRBV20-1
CDR3: CSANPGNQPQHF
DNA: TGCAGTGCTAATCCAGGGAATCAGCCCCAGCATTTT

J: TRBJ2-2
size: once
D: TRBD1
V: TRBV7-2
CDR3: CASSSATGGANTGELFF
DNA: TGTGCCAGCAGCTCCGCGACAGGGGGCGCGAACACCGGGGAGCTGTTTTTT

J: TRBJ1-1
size: few
D: -
V: TRBV6-1
CDR3: CASSEVGREAFF
DNA: TGTGCCAGCAGTGAAGTGGGGAGAGAAGCTTTCTTT

J: TRBJ2-5
size: -
D: -
V: TRBV6-2/TRBV6-3
CDR3: CASSYRGLVETQYF
DNA: TGTGCCAGCAGTTACAGGGGGTTGGTAGAGACCCAGTACTTC

J: TRBJ2-7
size: many
D: TRBD1
V: TRBV25-1
CDR3: CASSVTGTGEQYF
DNA: TGTGCCAGCAGTGTTACCGGGACAGGTGAGCAGTACTTC

J: TRBJ1-6
size: many
D: TRBD1
V: TRBV15
CDR3: CATSRVGRGNSPLHF
DNA: TGTGCCACCAGCAGAGTGGGCAGGGGGAACTCACCCCTCCACTTT

J: TRBJ1-2
size: many
D: TRBD1
V: TRBV29-1
CDR3: CSVELPGQGYYGYTF
DNA: TGCAGCGTTGAACTGCCGGGACAGGGGTACTATGGCTACACCTTC

J: TRBJ2-2
size: -
D: -
V: TRBV12-3/TRBV12-4
CDR3: CASSQGHTGELFF
DNA: TGTGCCAGCAGCCAGGGACACACCGGGGAGCTGTTTTTT

J: TRBJ2-7
size: few
D: -
V: TRBV7-3
CDR3: CASSLTPRETYEQYF
DNA: TGTGCCAGCAGCTTGACGCCCAGGGAAACCTACGAGCAGTACTTC

J: TRBJ1-5
size: many
D: -
V: TRBV29-1
CDR3: CSVMSSNQPQHF
DNA: TGCAGCGTTATGAGTAGCAATCAGCCCCAGCATTTT

J: TRBJ1-5
size: many
D: -
V: TRBV7-2
CDR3: CASSPPGRAGNQPQHF
DNA: TGTGCCAGCAGCCCCCCAGGAAGGGCGGGGAATCAGCCCCAGCATTTT

J: TRBJ1-5
size: -
D: TRBD1
V: TRBV10-3
CDR3: CASRSPGQSQPQHF
DNA: TGTGCCAGCAGATCTCCGGGACAGAGTCAGCCCCAGCATTTT

J: TRBJ2-7
size: -
D: TRBD1
V: TRBV20-1
CDR3: CSARWTGANHEQYF
DNA: TGCAGTGCTAGATGGACAGGGGCGAACCACGAGCAGTACTTC

J: TRBJ2-5
size: -
D: -
V: TRBV29-1
CDR3: CSVGGGEGKQETQYF
DNA: TGCAGCGTTGGGGGGGGCGAGGGAAAGCAAGAGACCCAGTACTTC

J: TRBJ1-5
size: -
D: -
V: TRBV10-3
CDR3: CAISPNQHF
DNA: TGTGCCATCAGTCCGAACCAGCATTTT

J: TRBJ2-5
size: -
D: -
V: TRBV7-9
CDR3: CASSLDQQARETRYF
DNA: TGTGCCAGCAGCTTAGATCAACAGGCGCGAGAGACCCGGTACTTC

J: TRBJ1-1
size: -
D: -
V: TRBV5-1
CDR3: CASSLYRNPDTEAFF
DNA: TGCGCCAGCAGCTTGTACCGCAACCCGGACACTGAAGCTTTCTTT

J: TRBJ2-7
size: few
D: -
V: TRBV5-8
CDR3: CASSLDEGYEQYF
DNA: TGTGCCAGCAGCTTGGATGAGGGCTACGAGCAGTACTTC

J: TRBJ2-7
size: -
D: -
V: TRBV29-1
CDR3: CSVEAGRGPYEQYF
DNA: TGCAGCGTTGAAGCGGGTCGGGGGCCCTACGAGCAGTACTTC

J: TRBJ1-1
size: -
D: -
V: TRBV7-2
CDR3: CASSHSASQNTEAFF
DNA: TGTGCCAGCAGCCACTCCGCGAGCCAGAACACTGAAGCTTTCTTT

J: TRBJ1-3
size: -
D: -
V: TRBV6-5
CDR3: CASSDPGGNTIYF
DNA: TGTGCCAGCAGTGACCCGGGGGGAAACACCATATATTTT

J: TRBJ1-2
size: -
D: -
V: TRBV24-1
CDR3: CAWDLDRVAGYTF
DNA: TGTGCCTGGGACCTAGACCGTGTAGCTGGCTACACCTTC

J: TRBJ2-7
size: few
D: -
V: TRBV12-3/TRBV12-4
CDR3: CASSLRASYEQYF
DNA: TGTGCCAGCAGTTTAAGGGCATCTTACGAGCAGTACTTC

J: TRBJ1-4
size: few
D: -
V: TRBV6-6
CDR3: CASSYRGEFDEKLFF
DNA: TGTGCCAGCAGTTACCGAGGGGAATTTGATGAAAAACTGTTTTTT

J: TRBJ1-5
size: few
D: TRBD1
V: TRBV7-8
CDR3: CASSANRTGGLYSNQPQHF
DNA: TGTGCCAGCAGCGCCAACAGGACAGGGGGCCTCTATAGCAATCAGCCCCAGCATTTT

J: TRBJ1-6
size: many
D: -
V: TRBV7-2
CDR3: CASSLERGTPNSPLHF
DNA: TGTGCCAGCAGCTTAGAGAGGGGGACGCCGAATTCACCCCTCCACTTT